This TCR beta chain was sequenced during a study of identical twins (dated by TCRdb to between 2015 and 2016). Some background on the complete study: The study deep-sequenced TCR alpha and beta repertoires from monozygotic twins, unrelated adults of various ages and cord blood to test whether fetal clonotypes persist. Replicate twin experiments were performed at different times using different library preparation protocols to rule out contamination.

The sample holds a few counts of this clonotype. The target of this receptor is not known. Per-nucleotide qualities are absent, and no much larger clonotype sits a single base away. Library preparation was by 5' RACE. TCRdb records Illumina HiSeq 2000 as the sequencer. Template switching added a universal primer binding site, and the final cDNA carried a unique molecular identifier that allowed TCR cDNA molecules to be counted accurately. First-strand cDNA for TCR alpha and beta chains was synthesized from specific primers in the conserved constant-segment region. To control for contamination, every cDNA library was double barcoded, receiving both a SMART-Mk sample barcode and Illumina barcodes. Two successive PCR steps introduced TruSeq adapter sequences along with Illumina sample barcodes. The TCR alpha and beta cDNA libraries were sequenced on the Illumina HiSeq platform using custom primers. The study's own analysis went as follows. MiGEC processed the raw reads to extract unique molecular identifiers, while MiXCR was used to determine the CDR3 positions. For each individual, recombination models were inferred using an EM algorithm with the repgenHMM and IGoR tools. The analysis of shared clonotypes was done with the tcR package in R, with sharing normalized by the product of cloneset sizes. To study raw recombination free of thymic and clonal selection effects, out-of-frame nonproductive sequences were analyzed. The public reads were run again by TCRdb, first through fastp at Q25 and then through MiXCR, and only productive beta chains were kept. Identical CDR3 protein sequences are pooled into one entry, listed with their most common genes and DNA. In this record, the V and J calls reflect TCRdb's handling and not the investigators' own analysis. The sample table shows more than 400,000 distinct CDR3 sequences, and about 15% are seen once. The ten largest clones represent roughly 0.4% of the sample.

The paper's findings and limits, for the study overall: Invariant T cells such as MAIT and iNKT could partly confound zero-insertion analyses, although diverse VJ usage argued against such confounding for most clonotypes. Out-of-frame TCR alpha sharing in monozygotic twins was systematically underestimated by recombination models, whereas sharing between unrelated individuals was in agreement with the recombination models. Conclusions relied on cross-sectional statistical analysis, since the same donors could not be followed over many years. Abundant cord blood beta clonotypes had fewer insertions, young adult naive repertoires showed a similar but weaker trend, and memory repertoires showed no such trend. Out-of-frame TCR alpha sequences shared between twins showed an excess of low generation-probability sequences compared with coincidental sharing between unrelated individuals. In beta out-of-frame sequences, excess twin sharing was weaker, because having fewer shared sequences lowered the signal-to-noise ratio.

All donors were healthy Caucasians. Three pairs of female monozygotic twins, all aged roughly 18 to 29 years, were included in the twin cohort. CD4+ and CD8+ T cell populations were isolated with positive isolation kits from Invitrogen. The sample was also reused in another study, on yellow fever vaccine responses in identical twins. According to the second study: The T cell response to vaccination in identical twins was reported by the authors to appear partly convergent and partly personalized. Focusing on identical twins, the study followed the T cell clones that responded to the vaccine, and did so with precision.

The sequence came from a woman aged 18 to 35 in good health. Sequenced: CD4+ T cells sorted from blood.

The CDR3 here reads CASSLGLGTYEQYV. Read as DNA, the sequence is TGTGCCAGCAGCTTAGGCCTAGGAACCTACGAGCAGTACGTC. The chain employs TRBV7-9 and TRBJ2-7, with the D gene too uncertain to name. There are 14 amino acids in the CDR3, from cysteine to valine inclusive. Here the CDR3 DNA is all that survives: 42 bases in frame from base 1. For CDR1 and CDR2, the germline V gene (reference sequence) lists SEHNR and FQNEAQ. A distance of 9 bases separates the germline ends of V and J, which lose 1 base and 2 bases respectively.